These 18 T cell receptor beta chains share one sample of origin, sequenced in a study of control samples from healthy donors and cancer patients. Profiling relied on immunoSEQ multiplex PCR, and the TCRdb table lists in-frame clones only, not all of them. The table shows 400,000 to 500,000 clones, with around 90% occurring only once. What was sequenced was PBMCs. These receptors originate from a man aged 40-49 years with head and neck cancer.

In nucleotides, the CDR3 is TGTGCCAGCAGTGAAGGGACAGCGCGTTATCAGCCCCAGCATTTT. It translates to CASSEGTARYQPQHF. This chain links TRBV2 with TRBJ1-5; D possibly corresponds to TRBD1 (6 bases). Trimming took off 1 base at V and 5 bases at J, with 12 bases between the two ends. The germline V gene has CDR1 SNHLY and CDR2 FYNNEI. The CDR3 consists of 15 residues. The full variable domain, its missing parts supplied by reference TRBV2 and TRBJ1-5, is EPEVTQTPSHQVTQMGQEVILRCVPISNHLYFYWYRQILGQKVEFLVSFYNNEISEKSEIFDDQFSVERPDGSNFTLKIRSTKLEDSAMYFCASSEGTARYQPQHFGDGTRLSIL.

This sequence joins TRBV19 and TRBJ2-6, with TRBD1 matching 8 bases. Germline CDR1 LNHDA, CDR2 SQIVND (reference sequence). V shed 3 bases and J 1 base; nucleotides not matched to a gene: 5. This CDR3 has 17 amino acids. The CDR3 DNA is TGTGCCAGTAGTATTGGACAGGGAAAGTCTGGGGCCAACGTCCTGACTTTC. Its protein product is CASSIGQGKSGANVLTF.

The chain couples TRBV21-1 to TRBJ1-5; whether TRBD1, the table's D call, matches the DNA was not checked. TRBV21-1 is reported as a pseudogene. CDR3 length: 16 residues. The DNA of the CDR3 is TGTGCCAGCAGCTCCCGGACAGGGGGTAGCAATCAGCCCCAGCATTTT. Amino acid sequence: CASSSRTGGSNQPQHF.

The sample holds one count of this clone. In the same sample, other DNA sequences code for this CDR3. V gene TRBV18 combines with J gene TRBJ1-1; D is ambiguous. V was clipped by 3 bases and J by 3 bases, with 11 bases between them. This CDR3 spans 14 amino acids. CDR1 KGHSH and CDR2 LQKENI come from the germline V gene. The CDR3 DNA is TGTGCCAGCTCACCTCTAACCGGGGACACTGAAGCTTTCTTT. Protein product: CASSPLTGDTEAFF.

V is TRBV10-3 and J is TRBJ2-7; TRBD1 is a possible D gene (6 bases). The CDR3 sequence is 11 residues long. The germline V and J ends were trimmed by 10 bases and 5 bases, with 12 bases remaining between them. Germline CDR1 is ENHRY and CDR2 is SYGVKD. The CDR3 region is CATDSGDEQYF. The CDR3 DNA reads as TGTGCCACAGATTCAGGGGACGAGCAGTACTTC.

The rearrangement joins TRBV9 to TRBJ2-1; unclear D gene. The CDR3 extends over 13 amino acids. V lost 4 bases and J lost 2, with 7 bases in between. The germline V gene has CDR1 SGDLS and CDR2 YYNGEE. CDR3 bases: TGTGCCAGCAGCCCACGCCCCTACAATGAGCAGTTCTTC. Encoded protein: CASSPRPYNEQFF.

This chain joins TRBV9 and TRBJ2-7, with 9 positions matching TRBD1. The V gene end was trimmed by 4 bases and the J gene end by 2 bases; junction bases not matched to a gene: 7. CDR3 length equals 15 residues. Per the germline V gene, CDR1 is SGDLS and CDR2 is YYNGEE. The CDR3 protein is CASSLGTGSTYEQYF. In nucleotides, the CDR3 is TGTGCCAGCAGCCTAGGGACAGGGAGCACCTACGAGCAGTACTTC. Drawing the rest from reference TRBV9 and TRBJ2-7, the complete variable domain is DSGVTQTPKHLITATGQRVTLRCSPRSGDLSVYWYQQSLDQGLQFLIQYYNGEERAKGNILERFSAQQFPDLHSELNLSSLELGDSALYFCASSLGTGSTYEQYFGPGTRLTVT.

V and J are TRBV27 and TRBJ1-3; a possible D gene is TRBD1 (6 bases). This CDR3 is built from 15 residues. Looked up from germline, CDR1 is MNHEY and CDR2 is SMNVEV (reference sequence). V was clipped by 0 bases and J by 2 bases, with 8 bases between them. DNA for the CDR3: TGTGCCAGCAGTTTATCAGGGGGTACTGGAAACACCATATATTTT. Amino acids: CASSLSGGTGNTIYF.

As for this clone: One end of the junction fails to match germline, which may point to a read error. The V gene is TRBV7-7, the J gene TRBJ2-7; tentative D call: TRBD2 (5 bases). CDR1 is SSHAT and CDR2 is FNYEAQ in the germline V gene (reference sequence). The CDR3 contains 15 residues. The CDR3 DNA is TGTGCTAGCAACCCCGCCTCCGGGGTGAGGGACGAGCAGTACTTC. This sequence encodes CASNPASGVRDEQYF.

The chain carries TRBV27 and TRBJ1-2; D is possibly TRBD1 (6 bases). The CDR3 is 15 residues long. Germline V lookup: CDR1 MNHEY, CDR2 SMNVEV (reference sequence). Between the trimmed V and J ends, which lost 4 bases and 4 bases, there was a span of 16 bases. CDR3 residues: CASSSRKDSPYGYTF. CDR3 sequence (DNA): TGTGCCAGCAGTTCAAGAAAGGACAGCCCCTATGGCTACACCTTC.

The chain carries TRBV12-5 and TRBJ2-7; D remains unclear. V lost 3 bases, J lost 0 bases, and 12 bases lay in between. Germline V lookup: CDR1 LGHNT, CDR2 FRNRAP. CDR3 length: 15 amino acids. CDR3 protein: CASGLSRTSSYEQYF. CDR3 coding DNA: TGTGCTAGTGGTTTAAGTAGGACGAGCTCCTACGAGCAGTACTTC.

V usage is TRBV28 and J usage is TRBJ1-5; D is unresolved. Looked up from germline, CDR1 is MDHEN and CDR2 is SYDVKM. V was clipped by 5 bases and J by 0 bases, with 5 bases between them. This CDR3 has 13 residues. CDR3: CASSPSSNQPQHF. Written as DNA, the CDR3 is TGTGCCAGCAGTCCGAGTAGCAATCAGCCCCAGCATTTT.

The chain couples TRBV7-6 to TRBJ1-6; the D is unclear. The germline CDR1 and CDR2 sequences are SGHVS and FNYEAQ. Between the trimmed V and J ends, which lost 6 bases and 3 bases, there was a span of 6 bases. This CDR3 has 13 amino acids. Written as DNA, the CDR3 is TGTGCCAGCAGGGGCGGCTATAATTCACCCCTCCACTTT. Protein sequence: CASRGGYNSPLHF.

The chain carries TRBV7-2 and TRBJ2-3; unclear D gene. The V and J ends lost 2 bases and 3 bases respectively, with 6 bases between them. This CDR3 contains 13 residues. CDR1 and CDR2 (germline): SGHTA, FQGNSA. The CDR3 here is CASSLSITDTQYF. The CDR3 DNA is TGTGCCAGCAGCTTATCTATTACAGATACGCAGTATTTT.

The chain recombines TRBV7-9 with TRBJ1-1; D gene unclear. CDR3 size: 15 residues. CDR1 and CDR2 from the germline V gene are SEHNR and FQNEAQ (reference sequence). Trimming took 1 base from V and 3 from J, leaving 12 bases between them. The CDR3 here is CASSLVSMRDTEAFF. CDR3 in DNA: TGTGCCAGCAGCTTAGTTTCCATGAGGGACACTGAAGCTTTCTTT.

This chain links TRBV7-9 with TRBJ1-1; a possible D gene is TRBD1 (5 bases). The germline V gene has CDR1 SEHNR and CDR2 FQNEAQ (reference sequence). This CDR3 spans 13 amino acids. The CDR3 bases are TGTATTCGGCAAAGGGACGATAAAAAGGGGGCTTTCTTT. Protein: CIRQRDDKKGAFF.

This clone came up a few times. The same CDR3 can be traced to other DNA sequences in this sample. In DNA, the CDR3 is TGCGCCAGCAGCTTGGAAGAGACCCAGTACTTC. Translation: CASSLEETQYF. The chain couples TRBV5-1 to TRBJ2-5, with D unclear. The CDR3 spans 11 residues. CDR1 and CDR2 (germline): SGHRS, YFSETQ. Trimming took off 0 bases at V and 3 bases at J, with 0 bases between the two ends. Drawing the rest from reference TRBV5-1 and TRBJ2-5, the complete variable domain is KAGVTQTPRYLIKTRGQQVTLSCSPISGHRSVSWYQQTPGQGLQFLFEYFSETQRNKGNFPGRFSGRQFSNSRSEMNVSTLELGDSALYLCASSLEETQYFGPGTRLLVL.

For the CDR3, the DNA is TGTGCCAGCAGCCTAGGACAGGGGGGGTACAATGAGCAGTTCTTC. Protein sequence: CASSLGQGGYNEQFF. The rearrangement uses TRBV9 and TRBJ2-1; 10 nucleotides align to TRBD1. Germline trimming cut 4 bases from V and 4 bases from J; bases unmatched to any gene: 5. Germline lookup yields CDR1 SGDLS and CDR2 YYNGEE. The CDR3 runs to 15 residues.